Listed below are T cell receptor beta chains from one sample, sequenced in a study of blood T cell repertoires in COVID-19. Only in-frame clones appear in the TCRdb table, and some are missing; sequencing was by immunoSEQ multiplex PCR. This repertoire shows about 220,000 clones, 65% to 85% found once; its top ten account for 3% to 3.5%. Sequencing was performed on PBMCs or T cells enriched from blood (not recorded which). Receptors originate from a woman aged 60-70 years who had recovered from COVID-19. Each CDR3 is given with its conserved first and last residue. D genes are given only for firm matches. Clone size appears in some rows only: once, few, many, or a class for an expanded clone.

TRBJ2-5 NA TRBV5-4 NA CASSFWSAETQYF TGTGCCAGCAGCTTTTGGTCTGCGGAGACCCAGTACTTC
TRBJ1-3 few TRBV7-6 NA CASSPLGAPGDTIYF TGTGCCAGCAGCCCATTAGGGGCTCCGGGGGACACCATATATTTT
TRBJ1-4 NA TRBV7-8 TRBD1 CASSLVGVSGGLFF TGTGCCAGCAGCTTAGTTGGGGTCTCAGGGGGACTGTTTTTT
TRBJ2-7 once TRBV6-1 NA CASSEAQGGAHYYEQYF TGTGCCAGCAGTGAAGCGCAAGGGGGAGCCCACTACTACGAGCAGTACTTC
TRBJ1-1 few TRBV7-9 NA CASSLNREGTEAFF TGTGCCAGCAGCTTAAATCGGGAGGGGACTGAAGCTTTCTTT
TRBJ1-2 NA TRBV21-1 NA CASSSHRGRGYGYTF TGTGCCAGCAGCAGTCACAGGGGAAGGGGCTATGGCTACACCTTC
TRBJ1-2 few TRBV7-2 TRBD1 CASSLDPGGFRGYTF TGTGCCAGCAGCTTAGACCCAGGGGGGTTCCGTGGCTACACCTTC
TRBJ1-4 NA TRBV7-2 TRBD1 CASSQDRDGEKLFF TGTGCCAGCAGCCAGGACAGGGACGGGGAAAAACTGTTTTTT
TRBJ2-7 NA TRBV7-9 TRBD1 CASSFQGAWDRTWEQYF TGTGCCAGCAGCTTTCAAGGGGCCTGGGACAGGACTTGGGAGCAGTACTTC
TRBJ2-1 few TRBV7-8 TRBD1 CASSQWYGDRGQYNEQFF TGTGCCAGCAGCCAGTGGTATGGCGACAGGGGGCAATACAATGAGCAGTTCTTC
TRBJ1-6 NA TRBV12-5 NA CASGSYWSSYNSPLHF TGTGCTAGTGGGTCGTACTGGAGCTCCTATAATTCACCCCTCCACTTT
TRBJ2-7 NA TRBV5-5 TRBD1 CASSLSRTGMTYEQYF TGTGCCAGCAGCTTGTCCCGGACAGGGATGACCTACGAGCAGTACTTC
TRBJ1-4 once TRBV27 NA CASSFRRYNEKLFF TGTGCCAGCAGTTTCCGCAGGTATAATGAAAAACTGTTTTTT
TRBJ2-7 few TRBV6-2/TRBV6-3 NA CASSPPGVYEQYF TGTGCCAGCAGCCCCCCGGGGGTATACGAGCAGTACTTC
TRBJ2-6 once TRBV5-1 NA CASSSGSGANVLTF TGCGCCAGCAGCTCAGGGTCGGGGGCCAACGTCCTGACTTTC
TRBJ1-5 NA TRBV5-6 NA CASSLWQQPQHF TGTGCCAGCAGCTTGTGGCAACAGCCCCAGCATTTT
TRBJ1-1 NA TRBV29-1 NA CSAEGRTNTEAFF TGCAGCGCCGAGGGCCGGACGAACACTGAAGCTTTCTTT
TRBJ2-1 NA TRBV24-1 NA CATSQGGSSYNEQFF TGTGCCACCAGTCAGGGGGGTAGCTCCTACAATGAGCAGTTCTTC
TRBJ1-1 few TRBV10-3 TRBD1 CAISDNGGQGSSTEAFF TGTGCCATCAGTGACAACGGGGGACAGGGGTCGAGCACTGAAGCTTTCTTT
TRBJ2-3 NA TRBV19 NA CASSVKGRTDTQYF TGTGCCAGTAGTGTAAAGGGGAGGACAGATACGCAGTATTTT
TRBJ1-1 NA TRBV5-1 NA CASLWGDGNGDTEAFF TGCGCCAGCCTCTGGGGGGACGGGAATGGGGACACTGAAGCTTTCTTT
TRBJ2-1 NA TRBV19 TRBD2 CASSIVGGAFNEQFF TGTGCCAGTAGTATAGTCGGGGGGGCTTTCAATGAGCAGTTCTTC
TRBJ1-2 NA TRBV4-3 NA CASSQATGGPGYGYTF TGCGCCAGCAGCCAAGCAACCGGGGGACCGGGCTATGGCTACACCTTC
TRBJ2-7 NA TRBV19 TRBD1 CASSPTPGQGIHEQYF TGTGCCAGTAGTCCCACTCCGGGACAGGGTATCCACGAGCAGTACTTC
TRBJ1-6 NA TRBV11-2 NA CASSTSPFGGWSYNSPLHF TGTGCCAGCAGCACCTCTCCTTTTGGGGGCTGGTCCTATAATTCACCCCTCCACTTT
TRBJ1-1 once TRBV5-1 NA CASSLGISGNTEAFF TGCGCCAGCAGCTTGGGTATATCGGGGAACACTGAAGCTTTCTTT
TRBJ2-5 once TRBV19 NA CASSLGAPETQYF TGTGCCAGTAGCCTGGGAGCACCGGAGACCCAGTACTTC
TRBJ1-6 NA TRBV5-5 TRBD1 CATQGAEGSPLHF TGTGCCACTCAGGGGGCGGAGGGTTCACCCCTCCACTTT
TRBJ2-1 NA TRBV11-1 TRBD2 CASSFGLAGIYNEQFF TGTGCCAGCAGCTTCGGACTAGCGGGAATCTACAATGAGCAGTTCTTC